This TCR beta chain is from a study of blood T cells in healthy people across ages. Unmatched junction bases numbered 3, after V lost 4 bases and J lost 6 bases. CDR3 size: 12 residues. Germline CDR1 LGHNA, CDR2 YNFKEQ. PCR was performed a second time for roughly 7 to 11 cycles using a sample-barcoded 5' primer and a J-beta primer mix. MiXCR was run by TCRdb on the 5' RACE reads, yielding one entry per CDR3 protein. The sample yields 850,000 to 1,000,000 distinct CDR3 sequences, around 46% seen once. Study-wide results and caveats: Researchers report that TCR beta diversity correlated strongly with naive T cell percentage.

Isolated PBMCs totaled at least 6 million in each sample. Worth noting for this clonotype: The antigen remains unidentified.

The source of this sequence is a man aged 25 to 45 in good health. This rearrangement joins TRBV4-2 to TRBJ2-7, with TRBD2 matching 7 bases. The material sequenced was blood. DNA of the CDR3: TGTGCCAGCAGCCGGGAGGGAGGCGAGCAGTACTTC. Protein sequence: CASSREGGEQYF.